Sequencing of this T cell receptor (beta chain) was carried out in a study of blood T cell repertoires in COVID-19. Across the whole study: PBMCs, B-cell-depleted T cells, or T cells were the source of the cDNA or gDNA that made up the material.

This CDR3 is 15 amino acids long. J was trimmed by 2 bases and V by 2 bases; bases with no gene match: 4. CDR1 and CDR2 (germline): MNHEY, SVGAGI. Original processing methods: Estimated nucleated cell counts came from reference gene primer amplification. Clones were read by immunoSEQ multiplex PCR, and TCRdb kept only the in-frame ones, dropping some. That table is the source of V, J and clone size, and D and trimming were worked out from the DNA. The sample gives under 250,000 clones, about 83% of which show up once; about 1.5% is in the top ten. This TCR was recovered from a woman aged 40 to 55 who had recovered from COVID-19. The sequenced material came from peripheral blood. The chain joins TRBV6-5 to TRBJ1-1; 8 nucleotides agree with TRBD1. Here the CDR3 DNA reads TGTGCCAGCAGTTACGGGGACAGGAGTAACACTGAAGCTTTCTTT. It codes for CASSYGDRSNTEAFF.